These 10 T cell receptor beta chains were all obtained from the same sample, sequenced in a study of cytomegalovirus exposure and HLA in healthy donors. The PCR made use of 60 Vbeta and 13 Jbeta primers. Only in-frame clones appear in the TCRdb table, and some are missing; sequencing was by immunoSEQ multiplex PCR. The sample holds fewer than 200,000 clones; approximately 80% are singletons and the top ten take around 3%. The sequencing input was PBMCs. Receptors originate from a woman between 40 and 50 years old in good health and CMV-seropositive.

This clone has only a few counts. CDR3 nucleotides: TGTGCCAGCTCGGACAGCAAGAACACTGAAGCTTTCTTT. Its translation: CASSDSKNTEAFF. The chain uses TRBV18 and TRBJ1-1, with TRBD1 as a possible D gene (6 bases). V was pared by 6 bases and J by 1 base, with 9 bases between. The CDR3 is 13 residues long. Germline CDR1 is KGHSH and CDR2 is LQKENI.

The chain joins TRBV6-5 to TRBJ2-7; possibly TRBD1 for D (6 bases). Germline CDR1 MNHEY, CDR2 SVGAGI. The CDR3 is 16 amino acids. The V gene lost 4 bases and the J gene lost 3 bases, with 19 bases spanning the gap. CDR3 DNA sequence: TGTGCCAGCAGTTCCCGAGGGGGACGTAACTTCTACGAGCAGTACTTC. This codes for CASSSRGGRNFYEQYF.

This clone was counted a few times. The chain is built from TRBV4-1 and TRBJ2-7; D is unresolved. CDR3 length: 13 amino acids. V was shortened by 2 bases and J by 3 bases, with 8 bases between the two germline ends. Germline-derived CDR1 and CDR2 are MGHRA and YSYEKL. The CDR3 reads CASSQQNSYEQYF. In nucleotides, the CDR3 is TGCGCCAGCAGCCAACAAAACAGCTACGAGCAGTACTTC.

The chain is built from TRBV6-6 and TRBJ1-1; 11 bases agree with TRBD1. The V gene's germline CDR1 is MNHNY and CDR2 SVGAGI (reference sequence). This CDR3 has 15 residues. J gave up 4 bases and V 2 bases, and 3 bases lay outside the gene matches. The DNA for the CDR3 is TGTGCCAGCAGTTACACCGGACAGGGGGCCACTGAAGCTTTCTTT. Its protein product is CASSYTGQGATEAFF.

The V gene is TRBV7-2, the J gene TRBJ2-3; D is undetermined. Trimming left V 10 bases short and J 2 bases short, with 10 bases between. The V gene's germline CDR1 is SGHTA and CDR2 FQGNSA. The CDR3 is 12 residues long. The CDR3 nucleotides are TGTGCCACCTCGGGTAACACAGATACGCAGTATTTT. As protein: CATSGNTDTQYF. The full variable domain, its missing parts supplied by reference TRBV7-2 and TRBJ2-3, is GAGVSQSPSNKVTEKGKDVELRCDPISGHTALYWYRQSLGQGLEFLIYFQGNSAPDKSGLPSDRFSAERTGGSVSTLTIQRTQQEDSAVYLCATSGNTDTQYFGPGTRLTVL.

The chain employs TRBV11-2 and TRBJ2-2; no clear D. Germline V gene sequence: CDR1 SGHAT, CDR2 FQNNGV. The CDR3 consists of 14 residues. The V and J ends lost 3 bases and 5 bases respectively, with 10 bases between them. The CDR3: CASSFQVRTGELFF. The DNA of the CDR3 is TGTGCCAGCAGCTTTCAGGTTCGGACCGGGGAGCTGTTTTTT.

This chain joins TRBV29-1 and TRBJ1-2, with D possibly TRBD1 on 6 matching bases. The germline V and J ends were trimmed by 3 bases and 6 bases, with 14 bases remaining between them. Germline V lookup: CDR1 SQVTM, CDR2 ANQGSEA. This CDR3 comprises 13 residues. The CDR3 sequence: CSVEIGRGDGYTF. Written as DNA, the CDR3 is TGCAGCGTTGAGATTGGCAGGGGAGATGGCTACACCTTC.

This chain joins TRBV23-1 and TRBJ2-2; TRBD2 is a possible D gene (6 bases). TRBV23-1 carries the ORF label, with uncertain function. This CDR3 comprises 15 residues. V was pared by 3 bases and J by 3 bases, with 11 bases between. For the CDR3, the DNA is TGCGCCAGCAGTCACCCCTGGGAGGACACCGGGGAGCTGTTTTTT. It specifies CASSHPWEDTGELFF.

This clone was detected once. V usage is TRBV19 and J usage is TRBJ1-5; a possible D gene is TRBD1 (5 bases). V was shortened by 6 bases and J by 9 bases, with 18 bases between the two germline ends. CDR1 is LNHDA, CDR2 SQIVND, per germline (reference sequence). This CDR3 comprises 14 residues. CDR3 sequence (DNA): TGTGCCAGTAGAGTCGACGGAGGGGATCGGCCCCAGCATTTT. Protein sequence: CASRVDGGDRPQHF.

This clone appeared once. V usage is TRBV6-6 and J usage is TRBJ1-3; the D is unclear. The CDR3 contains 13 residues. The germline CDR1 and CDR2 sequences are MNHNY and SVGAGI (reference sequence). Trimming removed 6 bases from V and 2 bases from J, with 8 bases in between. The CDR3 here is CASRGSTGNTIYF. The CDR3 DNA follows: TGTGCCAGCAGGGGCAGTACTGGAAACACCATATATTTT.